This T cell receptor (beta chain) was sequenced during a study of tumor and adjacent non-tumor tissue in lung cancer. The library came from three nested PCR rounds adapted from ARM-PCR protocols. TCRdb ran MiXCR on the multiplex PCR reads and lists one entry per CDR3 protein. Here the sample spans 100,000 or so distinct CDR3 sequences, approximately 80% being singletons. A note on this clonotype: A single base separates this from a much larger clone, so it may be a read error. The missing conserved phenylalanine or tryptophan at the end of this CDR3 makes a read error likely.

RNA was extracted from bulk tissue without any cell sorting. Distant lung tissue was collected more than 3 cm away from the tumor edge. The sample consisted of distant non-tumor lung tissue. The sequence was collected from a man between 60 and 75 years old with small cell lung cancer.

The CDR3 sequence: CASRTAGFSNQPQHS. The CDR3 region has the DNA TGTGCCAGCAGGACGGCAGGGTTTAGCAATCAGCCCCAGCATTCT. V gene TRBV2 combines with J gene TRBJ1-5, with D tentatively TRBD1 (5 bases). The CDR3 contains 15 residues. Deletions cut 6 bases from V and 0 bases from J, with 12 bases between. CDR1 is SNHLY, CDR2 FYNNEI, per germline.